This entry lists 27 T cell receptor beta chains sequenced from one sample in a study of vaccination and CD4 T cells after COVID-19. The treatment was: roughly nine-day PBMC culture with coronavirus spike peptide pools or control peptides (ViraFEST assay). Sequencing of the DNA from cultured CD4+ T cells was carried out with the Oncomine TCR Beta short-read assay. Each CDR3 protein is one row after TCRdb ran MiXCR on the PCR reads. The sample records about 13,000 distinct CDR3 sequences, less than 50% being singletons. These receptors have no identified antigens. Sequenced here: CD4+ T cells from blood, cultured in vitro, sampled after SARS-CoV-2 vaccination. The source is a human donor who had recovered from COVID-19.

Judged by abundance, this clonotype is medium-sized. The chain recombines TRBV27 with TRBJ1-2; TRBD1 aligns across 9 bases. Looked up from germline, CDR1 is MNHEY and CDR2 is SMNVEV (reference sequence). The V segment lost 4 bases and the J segment 8 bases; nucleotides outside the gene matches: 5. CDR3 length: 13 amino acids. CDR3 sequence: CASSSNRGLGYTF. As DNA, the CDR3 is TGTGCCAGCAGTTCCAACAGGGGGCTAGGCTACACCTTC.

The chain combines TRBV7-6 with TRBJ1-1; D is perhaps TRBD1 (6 bases). Trimming took 5 bases from V and 0 from J, leaving 10 bases between them. CDR3 length: 14 amino acids. CDR1 and CDR2 (germline): SGHVS, FNYEAQ. CDR3 nucleotides: TGTGCCAGCAGCCGACAGGCCATGAACACTGAAGCTTTCTTT. Translated: CASSRQAMNTEAFF.

The chain links TRBV28 to TRBJ2-3; D not certain. The CDR3 is 14 amino acids. V lost 3 bases, J lost 0 bases, and 7 bases lay in between. The germline V gene has CDR1 MDHEN and CDR2 SYDVKM. This chain's CDR3 is CASSLEPSTDTQYF. CDR3 nucleotides: TGTGCCAGCAGTTTGGAGCCTAGCACAGATACGCAGTATTTT.

DNA for the CDR3: TGTGCCAGCAGCGCCGGGGTCCGGAATGAGCAGTTCTTC. Amino acid sequence: CASSAGVRNEQFF. The J gene is TRBJ2-1, the V gene TRBV5-4; maybe TRBD2 (5 bases). This CDR3 is 13 amino acids long. Trimming took 4 bases from V and 7 from J, leaving 12 bases between them. Germline assignment: CDR1 SGHNT and CDR2 YYREEE (reference sequence).

The rearrangement uses TRBV12-3 or TRBV12-4 and TRBJ1-3; D is perhaps TRBD1 (5 bases). Trimming took off 5 bases at V and 3 bases at J, with 17 bases between the two ends. The length of the CDR3 is 16 residues. CDR3 in amino acids: CASSTLRRGSGNTIYF. In DNA, the CDR3 is TGTGCCAGCAGTACCCTTAGGAGGGGTAGTGGAAACACCATATATTTT.

This clonotype appeared a few times. The CDR3 coding sequence is TGTGCCAGCAGCTTAGCGCTGAGCGGGAGGGCCAATACGCAGTATTTT. This codes for CASSLALSGRANTQYF. The chain couples TRBV7-2 to TRBJ2-3; 10 bases agree with TRBD2. The CDR3 spans 16 residues. Germline trimming cut 0 bases from V and 7 bases from J; bases unmatched to any gene: 7. Per the germline V gene, CDR1 is SGHTA and CDR2 is FQGNSA.

The J gene is TRBJ2-1, the V gene TRBV7-6, with 7 bases that match TRBD2. CDR1 and CDR2 from the germline V gene are SGHVS and FNYEAQ. Germline trimming cut 3 bases from V and 3 bases from J; bases unmatched to any gene: 5. The CDR3 loop spans 15 amino acids. In DNA, the CDR3 is TGTGCCAGCAGCTTCAGGGCTAGCGGCTACAATGAGCAGTTCTTC. Amino acid sequence: CASSFRASGYNEQFF.

The table lists this clonotype with a few counts. The chain has TRBV6-1 and TRBJ1-2; D gene ambiguous. The V gene lost 2 bases and the J gene lost 8 bases, with 15 bases spanning the gap. The CDR3 is 14 amino acids. Germline values: CDR1 MNHNS, CDR2 SASEGT. The CDR3 nucleotides read TGTGCCAGCAGTGAACGGGATTCCCGGGAGGGCTACACCTTC. Amino acids: CASSERDSREGYTF.

This clonotype was counted only a few times. The J gene is TRBJ2-7, the V gene TRBV6-1, with D possibly TRBD1 on 5 matching bases. The ends were cut back, 8 bases at V and 3 bases at J, with 14 bases in the middle. Germline assignment: CDR1 MNHNS and CDR2 SASEGT. This CDR3 comprises 13 residues. Here the CDR3 DNA reads TGTGCCAGCTGGCGATCGGACAACTACGAGCAGTACTTC. It is translated as CASWRSDNYEQYF.

This clonotype has only a few counts. V is TRBV6-1 and J is TRBJ2-5, with 13 bases lining up with TRBD2. The germline V gene encodes CDR1 MNHNS and CDR2 SASEGT. This CDR3 is built from 17 residues. J lost 4 bases, V lost 10 bases, and 15 bases had no gene match. The CDR3 protein is CATIPGTSGMGVETQYF. The CDR3 DNA reads TGTGCCACCATCCCCGGGACTAGCGGGATGGGGGTAGAGACCCAGTACTTC.

This chain connects TRBV19 to TRBJ2-7, with TRBD1 identical over 9 bases. V lost 6 bases, J lost 5 bases, and 5 bases stayed unmatched. This CDR3 spans 13 amino acids. CDR1 and CDR2 from the germline V gene are LNHDA and SQIVND (reference sequence). The DNA of the CDR3 is TGTGCCAGTAGGGGACAGGGTGGCAACGAGCAGTACTTC. This codes for CASRGQGGNEQYF. Drawing the rest from reference TRBV19 and TRBJ2-7, the complete variable domain is DGGITQSPKYLFRKEGQNVTLSCEQNLNHDAMYWYRQDPGQGLRLIYYSQIVNDFQKGDIAEGYSVSREKKESFPLTVTSAQKNPTAFYLCASRGQGGNEQYFGPGTRLTVT.

This clonotype occurred a few times. The chain joins TRBV20-1 to TRBJ1-2, with 7 bases identical to TRBD1. This CDR3 spans 11 amino acids. V shed 6 bases and J 4 bases; nucleotides not matched to a gene: 2. Germline V lookup: CDR1 DFQATT, CDR2 SNEGSKA (reference sequence). The CDR3 bases are TGCAGTGCGTGGGACAGCTATGGCTACACCTTC. Its translation: CSAWDSYGYTF.

The chain joins TRBV7-2 to TRBJ1-3, with 7 nucleotides matching TRBD1. Germline assignment: CDR1 SGHTA and CDR2 FQGNSA. The V and J ends lost 4 bases and 1 base, in that order; junction bases with no gene match: 7. The CDR3 is made up of 16 amino acids. Here the CDR3 DNA reads TGTGCCAGCAGCTCGACAGGGACAAGGTCTGGAAACACCATATATTTT. Its translation: CASSSTGTRSGNTIYF.

This clonotype came up a few times. The chain recombines TRBV27 with TRBJ1-6; 9 bases match TRBD1. Germline CDR1 is MNHEY and CDR2 is SMNVEV (reference sequence). This CDR3 comprises 18 residues. The junction had 12 bases not matched to a gene; V was cut back by 5 bases and J by 4 bases. CDR3 amino acids: CASSRMTTGGSYNSPLHF. CDR3 DNA: TGTGCCAGCAGTCGCATGACAACAGGGGGCTCTTATAATTCACCCCTCCACTTT.

This clonotype counts as large (0.1 to 1%). The chain joins TRBV12-3 or TRBV12-4 to TRBJ1-5; D is ambiguous. The CDR3 is 14 amino acids. The V gene lost 3 bases and the J gene lost 8 bases, with 14 bases spanning the gap. CDR3 region: CASSFTGRLEPQHF. In DNA form, the CDR3 reads TGTGCCAGCAGTTTCACGGGGAGGCTCGAGCCCCAGCATTTT.

V usage is TRBV20-1 and J usage is TRBJ1-2; maybe TRBD1 (6 bases). The CDR3 extends over 15 amino acids. V was clipped by 5 bases and J by 2 bases, with 18 bases between them. Per germline, CDR1 DFQATT and CDR2 SNEGSKA (reference sequence). The CDR3 bases are TGCAGTGCTCCTCCTGGGGGCGTCCCCAACTATGGCTACACCTTC. This codes for CSAPPGGVPNYGYTF.

The chain carries TRBV2 and TRBJ2-3, with D unresolved. Germline CDR1 reads SNHLY; CDR2 reads FYNNEI. The CDR3 covers 15 residues. Trimming shortened V by 5 bases and J by 5 bases, and 17 bases separated the two germline ends. The CDR3 DNA reads TGTGCCAGCAGTACTCACAACCGGGCCCAAGATACGCAGTATTTT. Translating it yields CASSTHNRAQDTQYF.

There are a few counts of this clonotype. V usage is TRBV6-2 or TRBV6-3 and J usage is TRBJ2-5, with 8 positions matching TRBD2. The V gene's germline CDR1 is MNHEY and CDR2 SVGEGT. CDR3 length: 22 residues. Trimming removed 3 bases from V and 3 bases from J; junction bases left unmatched: 27. CDR3 amino acids: CASSYSYSGVPAGDTSEETQYF. Written as DNA, the CDR3 is TGTGCCAGCAGTTATTCCTACTCAGGGGTCCCAGCGGGGGATACCTCCGAAGAGACCCAGTACTTC.

The chain has TRBV7-3 and TRBJ1-2; D unresolved. With 2 bases removed from V and 2 bases from J, the gap between germline ends came to 21 bases. Germline V gene lookup returns CDR1 SGHTA and CDR2 FQGTGA. This CDR3 is built from 18 residues. The CDR3 region is CASSLYAREIAQNYGYTF. The CDR3 DNA is TGTGCCAGCAGCTTATATGCGAGGGAAATAGCCCAGAACTATGGCTACACCTTC. Based on the CDR3 plus reference TRBV7-3 and TRBJ1-2, the full variable domain is GAGVSQTPSNKVTEKGKYVELRCDPISGHTALYWYRQSLGQGPEFLIYFQGTGAADDSGLPNDRFFAVRPEGSVSTLKIQRTERGDSAVYLCASSLYAREIAQNYGYTFGSGTRLTVV.

V is TRBV3-1 and J is TRBJ2-5, with 9 bases matching TRBD1. Trimming removed 6 bases from V and 5 bases from J; junction bases left unmatched: 4. This CDR3 contains 13 residues. Germline V lookup: CDR1 LGHDT, CDR2 YNNKEL (reference sequence). The CDR3 DNA reads as TGTGCCAGCAGACAGGGGGCCAGGGAGACCCAGTACTTC. It codes for CASRQGARETQYF.

This chain links TRBV28 with TRBJ2-1; D perhaps matches TRBD2 (5 bases). This CDR3 comprises 16 residues. V shed 4 bases and J shed 7 bases, with 20 bases lying between them. CDR1 is MDHEN and CDR2 is SYDVKM in the germline V gene. CDR3 sequence reads: CASSSAAQLVRNEQFF. The CDR3 DNA reads TGTGCCAGCAGTTCGGCGGCGCAACTAGTGCGGAATGAGCAGTTCTTC.

This chain links TRBV28 with TRBJ1-1, with D possibly matching TRBD1 (5 bases). The germline V gene encodes CDR1 MDHEN and CDR2 SYDVKM. The CDR3 extends over 14 amino acids. V lost 9 bases to trimming and J lost 1 base, with 15 bases between them. In DNA, the CDR3 is TGTGCCAGTGGGGGGGGTACAGCGAACACTGAAGCTTTCTTT. Protein product: CASGGGTANTEAFF.

The chain carries TRBV19 and TRBJ2-2, with 7 positions matching TRBD1. The CDR3 runs to 15 residues. Germline V CDR1 and CDR2: LNHDA, SQIVND (reference sequence). The V and J ends lost 6 bases and 1 base, in that order; junction bases with no gene match: 5. CDR3 nucleotide sequence: TGTGCCAGTAGCCGTGGGACAGTGAACACCGGGGAGCTGTTTTTT. Amino acid sequence: CASSRGTVNTGELFF.

This clonotype was picked up a small number of times. The chain links TRBV20-1 to TRBJ2-1; maybe TRBD1 (5 bases). Trimming took 7 bases from V and 10 from J, leaving 17 bases between them. Germline V CDR1 and CDR2: DFQATT, SNEGSKA (reference sequence). This CDR3 is 12 amino acids long. The CDR3 loop reads CSDANSWGEQFF. CDR3 nucleotides: TGCAGTGATGCGAATTCGTGGGGCGAGCAGTTCTTC.

This clonotype has only one observation. V gene TRBV30 combines with J gene TRBJ1-2, with 7 bases fitting TRBD1. Trimming cost V 3 bases and J 8 bases; bases outside gene matches: 15. Germline CDR1 reads GTSNPN; CDR2 reads SVGIG (reference sequence). The CDR3 covers 15 residues. CDR3 in amino acids: CAWRAQGQGVWGYTF. The CDR3 nucleotides are TGTGCCTGGAGGGCCCAAGGGCAGGGGGTTTGGGGCTACACCTTC.

The chain uses TRBV20-1 and TRBJ1-1; D not resolved. Germline loops: CDR1 DFQATT, CDR2 SNEGSKA (reference sequence). The CDR3 extends over 10 amino acids. Trimming removed 2 bases at V and 5 bases at J, with 3 bases between. The chain's CDR3 is CSARQTEAFF. In DNA, the CDR3 is TGCAGTGCTAGACAGACTGAAGCTTTCTTT.

This clonotype was detected only once. The rearrangement links TRBV6-2 or TRBV6-3 to TRBJ1-5; D is unclear. Germline CDR1 MNHEY, CDR2 SVGEGT. The V end lost 2 bases, the J end lost 4 bases, and 6 bases lay between the germline ends. CDR3 length: 13 amino acids. The CDR3 protein is CASSYGGNQPQHF. Here the CDR3 DNA reads TGTGCCAGCAGTTACGGAGGAAATCAGCCCCAGCATTTT.